The rows below give T cell receptor beta chains drawn from one sample of a study of cytotoxic CD8 clonotypes in ibrutinib-treated CLL. TCRdb keeps only in-frame clones here, not all; method: immunoSEQ multiplex PCR. Among over 95,000 clones listed, under 70% were seen once. The sample here was PBMCs, taken after 24 months of ibrutinib treatment. The receptors stem from a human donor with chronic lymphocytic leukemia. CDR3s include the opening cysteine and the closing phenylalanine or tryptophan. A D gene is named only where the DNA matches it firmly. Size values are once, few and many counts, or a class for expanded clones, and some rows have none.

v_gene: TRBV19; j_gene: TRBJ2-2; d_gene: TRBD1; abundance: NA; CDR3nt: TGTGCCAGTAGTACCAGGGGGCAGGTCGGGGAGCTGTTTTTT; CDR3aa: CASSTRGQVGELFF
v_gene: TRBV6-5; j_gene: TRBJ2-7; d_gene: NA; abundance: many; CDR3nt: TGTGCCAGCAGTTACCCTCCAGTCTACGAGCAGTACTTC; CDR3aa: CASSYPPVYEQYF
v_gene: TRBV7-2; j_gene: TRBJ1-2; d_gene: TRBD1; abundance: NA; CDR3nt: TGTGCCAGCAGCTCTCAAATACAGGGGAACTATGGCTACACCTTC; CDR3aa: CASSSQIQGNYGYTF
v_gene: TRBV6-6; j_gene: TRBJ2-5; d_gene: TRBD1; abundance: NA; CDR3nt: TGTGCCAGCAGCACACAGGGGCGGTCGGGAGAGACCCAGTACTTC; CDR3aa: CASSTQGRSGETQYF
v_gene: TRBV7-3; j_gene: TRBJ2-5; d_gene: TRBD1; abundance: NA; CDR3nt: TGTGCCAGCAGCTCCTCCGGGACAGCTCAAGAGACCCAGTACTTC; CDR3aa: CASSSSGTAQETQYF
v_gene: TRBV6-1; j_gene: TRBJ1-5; d_gene: NA; abundance: NA; CDR3nt: TGTGCCAGCAGCGAAAACCCTGCGGCCCCGAGGGGACAGCCCCAGCATTTT; CDR3aa: CASSENPAAPRGQPQHF
v_gene: TRBV7-2; j_gene: TRBJ1-2; d_gene: NA; abundance: NA; CDR3nt: TGTGCCAGCAGCCATTCGGCACAGTTGGGGGCGGGCTATGGCTACACCTTC; CDR3aa: CASSHSAQLGAGYGYTF
v_gene: TRBV6-6; j_gene: TRBJ1-6; d_gene: NA; abundance: few; CDR3nt: TGTGCCAGCTTCCGACAGTCAAATTCACCCCTCCACTTT; CDR3aa: CASFRQSNSPLHF
v_gene: TRBV7-9; j_gene: TRBJ1-4; d_gene: NA; abundance: NA; CDR3nt: TGTGCCAGCAGCTTTTCGGGCTTGCGATATGAAAAACTGTTTTTT; CDR3aa: CASSFSGLRYEKLFF
v_gene: TRBV7-8; j_gene: TRBJ2-1; d_gene: NA; abundance: few; CDR3nt: TGTGCCAGCAGCCAGGGCGGTGCAGACACCTACAATGAGCAGTTCTTC; CDR3aa: CASSQGGADTYNEQFF
v_gene: TRBV19; j_gene: TRBJ1-5; d_gene: TRBD1; abundance: NA; CDR3nt: TGTGCCAGTAGTATCGGCAGGGGGCTGAATCAGCCCCAGCATTTT; CDR3aa: CASSIGRGLNQPQHF
v_gene: TRBV18; j_gene: TRBJ2-6; d_gene: NA; abundance: once; CDR3nt: TGTGCCAGTAAAGCGGACTCTGGGGCCAACGTCCTGACTTTC; CDR3aa: CASKADSGANVLTF
v_gene: TRBV5-1; j_gene: TRBJ1-1; d_gene: TRBD1; abundance: NA; CDR3nt: TGCGCCAGCAGCTCGGACAGGGGTGGCACTGAAGCTTTCTTT; CDR3aa: CASSSDRGGTEAFF
v_gene: TRBV15; j_gene: TRBJ2-3; d_gene: TRBD2; abundance: NA; CDR3nt: TGTGCCACCCGGGAGGGCACAGATACGCAGTATTTT; CDR3aa: CATREGTDTQYF
v_gene: TRBV2; j_gene: TRBJ2-2; d_gene: NA; abundance: NA; CDR3nt: TGTGCCAGCACCCCTCAGGACAGAAACACCGGGGAGCTGTTTTTT; CDR3aa: CASTPQDRNTGELFF
v_gene: TRBV4-1; j_gene: TRBJ2-5; d_gene: TRBD2; abundance: NA; CDR3nt: TGCGCCAGCAGCCAACCTCTAGCGGGGGCCCAGGAGACCCAGTACTTC; CDR3aa: CASSQPLAGAQETQYF